The T cell receptor (beta chain) under discussion was sequenced for a study of T cells in Graves' hyperthyroidism and ophthalmopathy. Amplification of TCR beta CDR3 regions used RNA as the template. Primed by the HTBI set, a first-round RT-PCR was run on the TCR CDR3. Each CDR3 protein is one row after TCRdb ran MiXCR on the multiplex PCR reads. The table has 600,000 to 850,000 distinct CDR3 sequences, about 17% seen once. The table lists this clonotype with many counts. Blood dates from first hyperthyroidism diagnosis, before any ophthalmopathy symptoms. PBMCs came from 9 to 10 ml fresh peripheral blood. Germline CDR1 SNHLY, CDR2 FYNNEI. The CDR3 is 13 residues long. The V end was cut by 6 bases, the J end by 8 bases, with 16 bases between.

The sample taken for sequencing was blood. The sequence was obtained from a woman between 50 and 59 years old with Graves' hyperthyroidism that later progressed to Graves' ophthalmopathy. This chain connects TRBV2 to TRBJ1-2; the D is unclear. The CDR3 DNA is TGTGCCAGCAGGGAGACCTTGGGAGCGGGCTACACCTTC. Its translation: CASRETLGAGYTF.